The source of this TCR beta chain is a study of T cells after yellow fever vaccination. Points from the study as a whole: Abundant bulk-population clonotypes could contaminate the FACS-sorted repertoires. The booster saw the reappearance of most primary-vaccination clones (nearly 98% CD4, 80% to 90% CD8). Weaker overall, the secondary response nonetheless peaked faster (day 5 versus 15).

Generation of TCR cDNA used 5'RACE template switching (which added a universal primer site and UMIs). MiXCR was run by TCRdb on the 5' RACE reads, yielding one entry per CDR3 protein. This table holds about 120,000 distinct CDR3 sequences, over 12% found once. On this clonotype: Its antigen is undetermined.

The CDR3 length is 12 residues. CDR1 and CDR2 (germline): ENHRY, SYGVKD. V was pared by 8 bases and J by 3 bases, with 10 bases between. The receptor's source is a man between 18 and 35 years old who received the YFV17D yellow fever vaccine. Sequenced here: CD8+ T cells sorted from PBMCs, sampled 5 days after the yellow fever booster vaccination. The V and J genes are TRBV10-3 and TRBJ1-1, with no clear D. Written as DNA, the CDR3 is TGTGCCATCGGTCTTGCGGACACTGAAGCTTTCTTT. Protein product: CAIGLADTEAFF.